These T cell receptor beta chains were read from a single sample in a study of T cell responses to AZD1222 COVID-19 vaccine. Clones were read by immunoSEQ multiplex PCR, and TCRdb kept only the in-frame ones, dropping some. The sample holds about 170,000 clones, just over 90% seen once. Sequencing was performed on peripheral blood, taken on day 0 of AZD1222 vaccination. The receptor source for this set is an adult in good health. Each CDR3 is given with its conserved first and last residue. D genes are given only for firm matches. Not all rows give a size; the values are once, few, many and, for expanded clones, a class.

J,V,D,size,CDR3,DNA
TRBJ1-5,TRBV14,-,-,CASSLGQQPQHF,TGTGCCAGCAGCCTCGGACAGCAGCCCCAGCATTTT
TRBJ2-7,TRBV28,TRBD1,-,CASSDRGRYEQYF,TGTGCCAGCAGTGACAGGGGTCGCTACGAGCAGTACTTC
TRBJ2-3,TRBV7-9,-,once,CASSLLRRQGTDTQYF,TGTGCCAGCAGCTTACTCCGGCGACAGGGCACAGATACGCAGTATTTT
TRBJ1-2,TRBV11-3,-,-,CASSSTLQGGYGYTF,TGTGCCAGCAGCTCCACCTTACAGGGCGGGTATGGCTACACCTTC
TRBJ2-7,TRBV27,TRBD2,-,CASSLSGLAGGSSYEQYF,TGTGCCAGCAGTTTATCGGGACTAGCGGGGGGGAGCTCCTACGAGCAGTACTTC
TRBJ1-3,TRBV5-6,-,-,CASSLTGNTIYF,TGTGCCAGCAGCCTGACAGGAAACACCATATATTTT
TRBJ1-5,TRBV9,TRBD1,-,CASSGSGTGNQPQHF,TGTGCCAGCAGCGGTTCCGGGACAGGTAATCAGCCCCAGCATTTT
TRBJ1-4,TRBV19,TRBD1,-,CASRPGTADEKLFF,TGTGCCAGTAGGCCCGGGACAGCCGATGAAAAACTGTTTTTT
TRBJ1-5,TRBV6-2/TRBV6-3,-,few,CASSAQGSNQPQHF,TGTGCCAGCAGTGCCCAGGGGAGCAATCAGCCCCAGCATTTT
TRBJ2-5,TRBV11-3,TRBD1,-,CASSLRQGKETQYF,TGTGCCAGCAGCTTAAGACAGGGAAAAGAGACCCAGTACTTC
TRBJ2-5,TRBV6-2/TRBV6-3,-,-,CASSYHLGWKETQYF,TGTGCCAGCAGTTACCACCTGGGATGGAAGGAGACCCAGTACTTC
TRBJ1-5,TRBV7-8,TRBD1,-,CASSLEGQGKNQPQHF,TGTGCCAGCAGCTTAGAGGGACAGGGAAAAAATCAGCCCCAGCATTTT
TRBJ1-2,TRBV5-1,TRBD1,-,CASSLGQGGGYTF,TGCGCCAGCAGCTTAGGACAGGGGGGCGGCTACACCTTC
TRBJ2-2,TRBV7-2,-,-,CASSLARGILTGELFF,TGTGCCAGCAGCTTAGCGCGAGGGATCCTCACCGGGGAGCTGTTTTTT
TRBJ1-4,TRBV3-1/TRBV3-2,-,many,CASSQAGNEKLFF,TGTGCCAGCAGCCAAGCGGGGAATGAAAAACTGTTTTTT
TRBJ1-2,TRBV7-6,-,-,CASSDRGTLGNYGYTF,TGTGCCAGCAGTGATCGAGGGACTTTAGGCAACTATGGCTACACCTTC
TRBJ1-1,TRBV5-6,-,-,CASSLTGMNTEAFF,TGTGCCAGCAGCTTGACAGGTATGAACACTGAAGCTTTCTTT
TRBJ1-6,TRBV7-9,-,-,CASSFDTANSPLHF,TGTGCCAGCAGCTTTGATACTGCGAATTCACCCCTCCACTTT
TRBJ1-3,TRBV28,-,-,CASSAPGGDSGNTIYF,TGTGCCAGCAGTGCCCCCGGAGGGGACTCTGGAAACACCATATATTTT
TRBJ2-6,TRBV6-5,TRBD2,-,CASGAGYGANVLTF,TGTGCCAGCGGAGCGGGGTATGGGGCCAACGTCCTGACTTTC
TRBJ1-3,TRBV7-9,-,-,CASSLESVSSGNTIYF,TGTGCCAGCAGCTTAGAATCAGTTAGCTCTGGAAACACCATATATTTT
TRBJ1-4,TRBV5-1,-,-,CASSFRGEPTNEKLFF,TGCGCCAGCAGCTTCAGGGGCGAACCAACTAATGAAAAACTGTTTTTT
TRBJ1-5,TRBV7-2,-,-,CASSLNGQGYQPQHF,TGTGCCAGCAGCTTAAACGGTCAGGGTTATCAGCCCCAGCATTTT
TRBJ1-2,TRBV28,-,-,CASGDRLNYGYTF,TGTGCCAGCGGAGATCGTCTGAACTATGGCTACACCTTC
TRBJ2-1,TRBV7-3,-,-,CASSLVGGGRYNEQFF,TGTGCCAGCAGCTTAGTAGGTGGGGGCAGGTACAATGAGCAGTTCTTC
TRBJ1-2,TRBV14,-,-,CASSVLGYGYTF,TGTGCCAGCAGCGTCCTGGGCTATGGCTACACCTTC
TRBJ1-2,TRBV28,-,-,CASSDENNYGYTF,TGTGCCAGCAGCGACGAAAATAACTATGGCTACACCTTC
TRBJ2-2,TRBV7-3,TRBD2,-,CASSPEALAVGTGELFF,TGTGCCAGCAGCCCCGAAGCACTAGCGGTTGGGACCGGGGAGCTGTTTTTT
TRBJ2-5,TRBV3-1/TRBV3-2,TRBD2,-,CASSRRGAGGRETQYF,TGTGCCAGCAGCCGCAGAGGAGCGGGGGGGCGGGAGACCCAGTACTTC
TRBJ2-7,TRBV2,-,-,CASKTGEQYF,TGTGCCAGCAAGACCGGCGAGCAGTACTTC
TRBJ1-2,TRBV12-3/TRBV12-4,-,-,CASRDDSGYGYTF,TGTGCCAGCAGAGACGACAGCGGCTATGGCTACACCTTC
TRBJ1-2,TRBV7-3,-,-,CASSLKGDDYGYTF,TGTGCCAGCAGCTTAAAGGGGGATGACTATGGCTACACCTTC
TRBJ1-2,TRBV7-8,-,-,CASSLRVGRTYSGYTF,TGTGCCAGCAGCTTAAGGGTGGGCAGGACCTATTCAGGCTACACCTTC
TRBJ1-5,TRBV2,-,-,CASSHQGRLWPQHF,TGTGCCAGCAGTCACCAGGGACGATTATGGCCCCAGCATTTT
TRBJ2-1,TRBV4-1,-,once,CASSQGHIEQFF,TGCGCCAGCAGCCAAGGACACATTGAGCAGTTCTTC
TRBJ2-5,TRBV7-2,TRBD2,-,CASSLGLAGGLGTQYF,TGTGCCAGCAGCTTAGGTCTAGCGGGGGGTCTTGGGACCCAGTACTTC
TRBJ2-3,TRBV30,TRBD2,-,CAWSVTGGATDTQYF,TGTGCCTGGAGTGTAACGGGGGGGGCGACAGATACGCAGTATTTT
TRBJ1-2,TRBV24-1,-,once,CATSTEGRYGYTF,TGTGCCACCAGTACGGAAGGGCGTTATGGCTACACCTTC
TRBJ2-2,TRBV5-1,TRBD2,-,CASTQGGETGELFF,TGCGCCAGCACTCAGGGAGGGGAGACCGGGGAGCTGTTTTTT
TRBJ2-3,TRBV20-1,-,-,CSARDLDTQYF,TGCAGTGCTAGAGATTTAGATACGCAGTATTTT
TRBJ1-1,TRBV5-1,-,-,CASSLVPNTEAFF,TGCGCCAGCAGCTTGGTTCCAAACACTGAAGCTTTCTTT
TRBJ1-1,TRBV29-1,TRBD1,-,CSVSSGTGRLTEAFF,TGCAGCGTATCATCCGGGACAGGGAGGTTGACTGAAGCTTTCTTT
TRBJ2-7,TRBV5-4,TRBD1,-,CASSLDRDSYEQYF,TGTGCCAGCAGCTTGGACCGGGACAGCTACGAGCAGTACTTC
TRBJ1-1,TRBV6-5,-,-,CASNMNTEAFF,TGTGCCAGCAACATGAACACTGAAGCTTTCTTT
TRBJ1-6,TRBV6-5,-,-,CASSPQGRHSPLHF,TGTGCCAGCAGCCCACAGGGAAGGCATTCACCCCTCCACTTT
TRBJ1-3,TRBV5-1,-,-,CASSLRSSGGNTIYF,TGCGCCAGCAGCTTGAGGAGTTCGGGAGGAAACACCATATATTTT
TRBJ1-2,TRBV18,-,-,CASSPPAGTNYGYTF,TGTGCCAGCTCACCACCGGCAGGGACTAACTATGGCTACACCTTC
TRBJ1-5,TRBV28,-,once,CASRESSVPYSNQPQHF,TGTGCCAGTCGAGAGAGCAGCGTCCCGTATAGCAATCAGCCCCAGCATTTT
TRBJ1-2,TRBV4-2,TRBD1,-,CASSLQGDGYTF,TGTGCCAGCAGCCTCCAGGGGGATGGCTACACCTTC
TRBJ1-5,TRBV19,-,-,CASSGVGGNQPQHF,TGTGCCAGTAGCGGGGTTGGCGGCAATCAGCCCCAGCATTTT
TRBJ1-1,TRBV13,-,-,CASSSQDGLRGSTEAFF,TGTGCCAGCAGCTCCCAGGACGGCCTACGGGGGAGCACTGAAGCTTTCTTT
TRBJ2-2,TRBV29-1,TRBD2,-,CSVEMAGDNTGELFF,TGCAGCGTTGAAATGGCGGGGGACAACACCGGGGAGCTGTTTTTT
TRBJ1-1,TRBV18,TRBD1,-,CASSPRQGSNTEAFF,TGTGCCAGCTCACCACGACAGGGATCCAACACTGAAGCTTTCTTT
TRBJ2-3,TRBV3-1/TRBV3-2,TRBD2,-,CASSQETGGSIGTQYF,TGTGCCAGCAGCCAAGAGACGGGGGGGTCAATAGGTACGCAGTATTTT
TRBJ1-6,TRBV2,TRBD1,-,CASSRERQGYAGSPLHF,TGTGCCAGCAGTAGAGAGAGACAGGGGTATGCAGGGTCACCCCTCCACTTT
TRBJ2-1,TRBV7-7,-,once,CASSLAGLSNEQFF,TGTGCTAGCAGCTTAGCAGGGCTATCCAATGAGCAGTTCTTC
TRBJ1-5,TRBV21-1,-,-,CASSKDPGPSDQPQHF,TGTGCCAGCAGCAAGGATCCGGGGCCCAGTGATCAGCCCCAGCATTTT
TRBJ1-4,TRBV19,-,once,CASSANEKLFF,TGTGCCAGTAGTGCAAATGAAAAACTGTTTTTT
TRBJ1-1,TRBV19,TRBD1,-,CASSSPDRVISAFF,TGTGCCAGTAGTTCCCCGGACAGGGTTATCTCAGCTTTCTTT